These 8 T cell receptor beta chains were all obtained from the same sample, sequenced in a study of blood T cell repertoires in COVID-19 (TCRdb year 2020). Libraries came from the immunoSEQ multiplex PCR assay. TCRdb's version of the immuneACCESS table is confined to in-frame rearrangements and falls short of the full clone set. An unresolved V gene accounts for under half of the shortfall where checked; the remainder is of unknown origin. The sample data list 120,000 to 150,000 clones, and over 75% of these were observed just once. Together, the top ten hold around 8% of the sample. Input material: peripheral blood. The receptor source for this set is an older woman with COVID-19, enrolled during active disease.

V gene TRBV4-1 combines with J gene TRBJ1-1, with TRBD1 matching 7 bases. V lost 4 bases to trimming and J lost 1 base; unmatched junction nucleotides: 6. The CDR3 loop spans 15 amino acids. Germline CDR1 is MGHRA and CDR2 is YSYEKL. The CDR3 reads CASSPGTVENTEAFF. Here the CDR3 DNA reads TGCGCCAGCAGCCCTGGGACAGTAGAGAACACTGAAGCTTTCTTT.

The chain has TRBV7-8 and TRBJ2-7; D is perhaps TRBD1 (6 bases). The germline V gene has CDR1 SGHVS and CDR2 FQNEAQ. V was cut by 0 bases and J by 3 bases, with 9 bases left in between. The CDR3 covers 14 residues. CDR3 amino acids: CASSLAGAFYEQYF. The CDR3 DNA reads TGTGCCAGCAGCTTAGCGGGGGCCTTCTACGAGCAGTACTTC.

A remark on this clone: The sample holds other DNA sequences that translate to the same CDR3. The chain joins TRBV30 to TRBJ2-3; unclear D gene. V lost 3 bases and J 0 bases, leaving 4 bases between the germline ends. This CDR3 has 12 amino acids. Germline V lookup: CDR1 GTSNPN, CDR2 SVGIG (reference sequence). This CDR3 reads CAWSASTDTQYF. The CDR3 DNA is TGTGCCTGGAGCGCGAGCACAGATACGCAGTATTTT.

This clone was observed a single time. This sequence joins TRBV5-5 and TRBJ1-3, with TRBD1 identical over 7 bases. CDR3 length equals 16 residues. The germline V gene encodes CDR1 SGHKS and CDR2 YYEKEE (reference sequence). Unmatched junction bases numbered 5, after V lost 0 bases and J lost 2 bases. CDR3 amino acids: CASSLGLQGAGNTIYF. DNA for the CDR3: TGTGCCAGCAGCTTGGGCCTGCAGGGGGCTGGAAACACCATATATTTT.

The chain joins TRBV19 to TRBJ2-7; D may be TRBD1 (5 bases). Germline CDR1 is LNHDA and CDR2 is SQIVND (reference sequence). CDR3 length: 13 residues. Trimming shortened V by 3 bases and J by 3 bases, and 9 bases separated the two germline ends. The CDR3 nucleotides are TGTGCCAGTAGTATTTCGCAGGGCTACGAGCAGTACTTC. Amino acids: CASSISQGYEQYF.

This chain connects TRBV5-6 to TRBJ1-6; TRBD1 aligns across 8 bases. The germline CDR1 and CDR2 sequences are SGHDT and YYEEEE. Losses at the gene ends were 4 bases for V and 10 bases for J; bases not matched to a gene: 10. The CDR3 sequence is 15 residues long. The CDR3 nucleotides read TGTGCCAGCAGCCCTAACGGACAGGGAAAATCACCCCTCCACTTT. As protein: CASSPNGQGKSPLHF.

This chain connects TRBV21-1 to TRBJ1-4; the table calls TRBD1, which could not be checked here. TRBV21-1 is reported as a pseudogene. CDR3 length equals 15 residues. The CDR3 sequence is CASSLHGDRREKLFF. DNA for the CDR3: TGTGCCAGCAGCCTCCATGGGGACAGGCGTGAAAAACTGTTTTTT.

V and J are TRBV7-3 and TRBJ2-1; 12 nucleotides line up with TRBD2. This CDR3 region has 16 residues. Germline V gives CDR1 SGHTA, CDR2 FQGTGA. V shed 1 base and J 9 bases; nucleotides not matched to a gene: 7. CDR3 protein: CASSLMPSGGAAEQFF. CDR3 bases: TGTGCCAGCAGCTTAATGCCTAGCGGGGGGGCCGCTGAGCAGTTCTTC.